The 17 T cell receptor beta chains below were found in one sample sequenced in a study of vaccination effects on CD4 cells after COVID-19. The method was immunoSEQ multiplex PCR; TCRdb's version includes in-frame clones alone and lacks a portion of them. The table lists roughly 16,000 clones, around three quarters of them singletons. Prior to sequencing, the ViraFEST assay stimulated PBMC with viral peptide pools, which expanded the antigen-specific CD4+ T cells. When around nine days of culture had elapsed, CD4+ T cells were isolated. The person acquired a PCR-confirmed SARS-CoV-2 infection between March and December 2020. Either the BNT162b2 or mRNA-1273 vaccine was given to participants in two doses. No antigen has been assigned to these receptors. Sample: CD4+ T cells from PBMCs cultured with SARS-CoV-2 spike peptides, taken after COVID-19 vaccination. The receptors stem from a human donor who had a prior SARS-CoV-2 infection.

The J gene is TRBJ2-4, the V gene TRBV5-4; no firm D call. The germline gives CDR1 SGHNT, CDR2 YYREEE (reference sequence). V lost 0 bases, J lost 5 bases, and 0 bases lay in between. This CDR3 is 11 amino acids long. CDR3 sequence (DNA): TGTGCCAGCAGCTTGGAAAACATTCAGTACTTC. Residues: CASSLENIQYF.

This chain links TRBV18 with TRBJ1-5; maybe TRBD1 (6 bases). V lost 6 bases, J lost 6 bases, and 18 bases lay in between. Germline loops: CDR1 KGHSH, CDR2 LQKENI. The CDR3 is 15 residues long. CDR3 sequence reads: CASSKTGGGPQPQHF. CDR3 coding DNA: TGTGCCAGCTCCAAAACGGGGGGGGGCCCTCAGCCCCAGCATTTT.

The V gene is TRBV20-1, the J gene TRBJ1-2; D call uncertain. V lost 7 bases, J lost 2 bases, and 8 bases lay in between. CDR3 length: 11 residues. Germline V gene lookup returns CDR1 DFQATT and CDR2 SNEGSKA (reference sequence). CDR3 sequence: CSVFGNYGYTF. The DNA of the CDR3 is TGCAGTGTCTTCGGGAACTATGGCTACACCTTC.

V and J are TRBV5-1 and TRBJ1-1; D not resolved. The CDR3 runs to 14 residues. With 2 bases removed from V and 1 base from J, the gap between germline ends came to 9 bases. Per the germline V gene, CDR1 is SGHRS and CDR2 is YFSETQ. The CDR3, as DNA: TGCGCCAGCAGCTTCGGAGGAGCGAACACTGAAGCTTTCTTT. This translates into CASSFGGANTEAFF.

This clone was seen a handful of times. V is TRBV4-1 and J is TRBJ1-4; D unclear. V was pared by 0 bases and J by 8 bases, with 10 bases between. The CDR3 runs 14 residues. Germline-derived CDR1 and CDR2 are MGHRA and YSYEKL. CDR3 sequence reads: CASSQDSGREKLFF. The DNA of the CDR3 is TGCGCCAGCAGCCAAGATTCCGGAAGAGAAAAACTGTTTTTT.

The J gene is TRBJ2-7, the V gene TRBV6-2 or TRBV6-3; 10 nucleotides agree with TRBD2. CDR3 length equals 17 residues. Per germline, CDR1 MNHEY and CDR2 SVGEGT. J lost 3 bases, V lost 2 bases, and 10 bases had no gene match. The CDR3 sequence is CASSYAPGLAENYEQYF. The CDR3 DNA follows: TGTGCCAGCAGTTACGCCCCTGGACTAGCGGAAAACTACGAGCAGTACTTC.

This chain links TRBV6-1 with TRBJ1-1; D gene uncertain. Trimming shortened V by 3 bases and J by 0 bases, and 8 bases separated the two germline ends. The length of the CDR3 is 14 residues. Germline V gene data show CDR1 as MNHNS and CDR2 as SASEGT. The CDR3 nucleotides are TGTGCCAGCAGTGATCACCTGGTGAACACTGAAGCTTTCTTT. This gives the protein CASSDHLVNTEAFF.

The rearrangement uses TRBV11-3 and TRBJ2-7; 8 bases are a match to TRBD2. The CDR3 totals 17 residues. Unmatched junction bases numbered 16, after V lost 5 bases and J lost 4 bases. The V gene's germline CDR1 is SGHNT and CDR2 YENEEA. The CDR3: CASSKIPPASGWYEQYF. CDR3 in DNA: TGTGCCAGCAGCAAAATCCCCCCCGCTAGCGGGTGGTACGAGCAGTACTTC.

The chain has TRBV2 and TRBJ2-7; TRBD2 might be the D (6 bases). Germline CDR1 and CDR2: SNHLY and FYNNEI. The CDR3 sequence is 15 residues long. The V end was cut by 3 bases, the J end by 2 bases, with 14 bases between. CDR3 sequence (DNA): TGTGCCAGCAGTGACGGGCTAGCGCGAACCTACGAGCAGTACTTC. Its translation: CASSDGLARTYEQYF.

This chain links TRBV15 with TRBJ2-1, with 7 bases that match TRBD2. The V segment lost 0 bases and the J segment 7 bases; nucleotides outside the gene matches: 6. CDR3 size: 15 residues. CDR1 and CDR2 (germline): LNHNV, YYDKDF (reference sequence). The CDR3 spells CATSRDRDSGNEQFF. The CDR3 DNA is TGTGCCACCAGCAGAGATCGGGATAGCGGGAATGAGCAGTTCTTC.

J is TRBJ2-3 and V is TRBV4-3; either TRBD1 or TRBD2 may supply D (5 bases each). Germline V CDR1 and CDR2: LGHNA, YSLEER. The CDR3 spans 17 residues. The V and J ends lost 2 bases and 1 base respectively, with 16 bases between them. The CDR3 region is CASSQLLGGSGTDTQYF. The CDR3 DNA follows: TGCGCCAGCAGCCAACTCCTTGGGGGTAGCGGCACAGATACGCAGTATTTT.

CDR3 bases: TGTGCCAGCAGCACCAGGACCTACACCGCCTACGAGCAGTACTTC. Translating it yields CASSTRTYTAYEQYF. V gene TRBV11-3 combines with J gene TRBJ2-7, with D unresolved. V lost 5 bases, J lost 2 bases, and 16 bases lay in between. The CDR3 has 15 residues. Per germline, CDR1 SGHNT and CDR2 YENEEA.

In the case of this clone: One end of the junction does not line up with germline, which may come from a read error. The chain employs TRBV28 and TRBJ1-1; D ambiguous. This CDR3 spans 12 amino acids. The germline V gene encodes CDR1 MDHEN and CDR2 SYDVKM. The CDR3 loop is CASTLGLGRSFF. Here the CDR3 DNA reads TGTGCCAGCACTTTAGGCTTGGGGAGGTCTTTCTTT.

This chain links TRBV7-2 with TRBJ2-7; 7 bases fit TRBD1. CDR3 length: 13 amino acids. Germline CDR1 and CDR2: SGHTA and FQGNSA. Trimming removed 2 bases from V and 3 bases from J; junction bases left unmatched: 1. The CDR3 protein is CASSLRTGYEQYF. CDR3 bases: TGTGCCAGCAGCTTAAGGACAGGCTACGAGCAGTACTTC.

This clone is medium-sized. The chain employs TRBV19 and TRBJ1-5; D uncertain. The V gene's germline CDR1 is LNHDA and CDR2 SQIVND (reference sequence). The CDR3 totals 12 residues. V was cut by 5 bases and J by 7 bases, with 9 bases left in between. The CDR3, as DNA: TGTGCCAGTAGTGTCACAGCCCAGCCCCAGCATTTT. Translated: CASSVTAQPQHF.

Remarks on this clone: A much larger clone is a single base away; this may be a read error. Other nucleotide sequences from this sample produce the same CDR3. The chain employs TRBV6-2 or TRBV6-3 and TRBJ1-5; possibly TRBD1 for D (6 bases). V was trimmed by 3 bases and J by 9 bases, leaving 12 bases between them. Germline CDR1 is MNHEY and CDR2 is SVGEGT. This CDR3 contains 13 residues. CDR3 loop: CASSYSQGRPQHF. The CDR3 DNA sequence: TGTGCCAGCAGTTATTCTCAGGGGAGGCCCCAGCATTTT.

This chain connects TRBV5-1 to TRBJ2-2; the match to TRBD1 covers 10 bases. Looked up from germline, CDR1 is SGHRS and CDR2 is YFSETQ. J gave up 7 bases and V 7 bases, and 7 bases lay outside the gene matches. This CDR3 spans 14 amino acids. CDR3 sequence: CASRPGTGVGELFF. The CDR3 DNA reads as TGCGCCAGCCGCCCCGGGACAGGGGTCGGGGAGCTGTTTTTT.